This TCR beta chain was identified during a study of CD8 T cells in Susac syndrome. Random hexamers were used to reverse transcribe roughly 0.45 to 1 ug of RNA. TCRdb ran MiXCR on the immunoSEQ multiplex PCR reads and lists one entry per CDR3 protein. Of some 140,000 distinct CDR3 sequences listed, around 95% were seen once; the top ten hold around 0.2%. The sequence derives from a human donor with Susac syndrome. The specimen was CD8+ T cells from PBMCs.

CDR3: CSARQRSSYEQYF. Written as DNA, the CDR3 is TGCAGCGCCCGACAGAGGAGCTCCTACGAGCAGTACTTC. This chain joins TRBV29-1 and TRBJ2-7; D perhaps matches TRBD1 (5 bases). V was clipped by 7 bases and J by 0 bases, with 13 bases between them. CDR3 length: 13 residues. CDR1 and CDR2 from the germline V gene are SQVTM and ANQGSEA.